Described below is a single TCR beta chain sequence and its context. Its antigen specificity is not known. No qualities accompany the bases; no much larger clone lies one base away. This specimen belongs to a study of shared clonotypes between healthy human individuals (dated by TCRdb to about 2020). Regarding the research as a whole: The cohort included three men and a couple of women between 18 and 49 years of age. The study deeply sequenced blood TCR repertoires of roughly five healthy adults to estimate repertoire size and the extent of clonotype sharing between individuals. Libraries were prepared and TCR repertoires were sequenced by different laboratories using diverse techniques, in order to increase sequencing depth and limit assay-specific biases. Per donor, leukapheresis produced somewhere between about 0.94 and 9.5 billion PBMCs. Paper-wide results and their limitations: Sampling was restricted to blood, and TCR repertoires in tissue are likely to differ from TCR repertoires in blood. The small number of donors limited the genetic and exposure-history diversity represented. Pairwise subsampling led to the expectation that sequencing depth would affect the degree of clonotype sharing among donors.

The donors were healthy, HIV-negative adults who had no recently reported acute infections or vaccinations. Every donor was a Caucasian adult living in Nashville, Tennessee, USA. For unsorted samples, some 87 million PBMCs were counted, and genomic DNA was extracted using the QIAamp DNA Blood Mini kit. Blood was collected by leukapheresis, and PBMCs were isolated by Ficoll-Histopaque density gradient centrifugation and then cryopreserved in liquid nitrogen vapor phase. V loses 2 bases, J loses 1 base, and the germline ends lie 9 bases apart. Including cysteine and phenylalanine, the CDR3 has 14 amino acids. This entry keeps only the CDR3 DNA: 42 bases, framed from base 1. Sequences KGHSH (CDR1) and LQKENI (CDR2) are obtained from the germline V gene. Using the deep immunoSEQ assay, TCR CDR3 regions were amplified from genomic DNA by multiplex PCR. Extracted genomic DNA from each cell subset was distributed evenly across all wells of several immunoSEQ 96-well plates, and each plate was treated as a replicate. For unsorted PBMC, approximately 0.3 ug of genomic DNA, equivalent to approximately 30,000 T cell genomes, went into each replicate PCR. Ten immunoSEQ deep assay plates were used to sequence unsorted PBMC genomic DNA. Purified libraries were quantified with a Qubit 3.0 fluorometer, sized on a Bioanalyzer 2100, and re-quantified with the KAPA Library Quantification kit. Each immunoSEQ 96-well plate was sequenced on its own single-read 150-cycle Illumina NextSeq 550 flow cell. For the original study's pipeline: Because the immunoSEQ output included only junctional sequences and no quality scores, the filtering could not be the same as the filtering used for full-length reads. To assign V/J genes and CDR3, sequences were annotated using PyIR, a Python wrapper for IgBLAST v1.9, with IMGT germline references. Reads with weak V/J assignments (E-value above 1e-6), missing CDR3, stop codons, out-of-frame junctions, or ambiguous translated residues were removed. V3J clonotypes were defined as sequences sharing an identical inferred V gene, J gene, and CDR3 amino acid sequence. Percentage overlap between repertoires was calculated by dividing the number of shared unique clonotypes by the size of the smaller repertoire. Three approaches were used to assess repertoire richness: RTK rarefaction, the Chao1 estimator, and Recon v2.1 estimates of unobserved clonotypes. The clones in this table, taken by TCRdb from immuneACCESS, are in-frame only. Not every clone is retained; where verified, under half of the shortfall comes from an unresolved V gene, and the cause of the rest is unknown. That table gives V, J and clone size, and the DNA gave D and trimming. This sample gives around 510,000 clones in total; roughly 79% of them show up just once. 12% of the sample comes from the top ten.

Source material: PBMCs. This receptor was taken from a woman aged 40 to 55 in good health. Some clones in this sample may be carry-over from other donors' samples. The sequence joins TRBV18 to TRBJ2-7, with an unclear D gene assignment. The DNA sequence is as follows: TGTGCCAGCTCACCATACAAGGAATCCTACGAGCAGTACTTC. This is translated as CASSPYKESYEQYF.